These 5 T cell receptor beta chains share one sample of origin, sequenced in a study of blood T cell repertoires in COVID-19. The data were produced by immunoSEQ multiplex PCR, yet TCRdb's version contains in-frame clones alone and is incomplete. This sample yields 30,000 to 35,000 clones, of which roughly 85% are seen a single time; roughly 15% belongs to the top ten. Sequencing used peripheral blood. The receptors were gathered from a human donor with acute or convalescent COVID-19. The donor label of this sample is uncertain.

This clone was counted between two and nine times. This chain uses TRBV3-1 (or the pseudogene TRBV3-2) with TRBJ1-2; a possible D gene is TRBD1 (5 bases). Trimming shortened V by 4 bases and J by 1 base, and 10 bases separated the two germline ends. From germline, CDR1 is LGHDT and CDR2 YNNKEL (reference sequence). This CDR3 spans 14 amino acids. The CDR3 region has the DNA TGTGCCAGCAGCCCCCAGGGATATAACTATGGCTACACCTTC. Translated, it gives CASSPQGYNYGYTF.

This chain uses TRBV4-3 with TRBJ2-3; the D gene is possibly TRBD1 (6 bases). Germline V lookup: CDR1 LGHNA, CDR2 YSLEER. This CDR3 region has 15 residues. Trimming removed 1 base from V and 2 bases from J, with 10 bases in between. For the CDR3, the DNA is TGCGCCAGCAGCCAAGCAGGGGTCTCCACAGATACGCAGTATTTT. Its protein product is CASSQAGVSTDTQYF.

The genes are TRBV19 and TRBJ2-7; 7 bases are shared with TRBD1. This CDR3 is built from 14 residues. CDR1 and CDR2 from the germline V gene are LNHDA and SQIVND (reference sequence). Losses at the gene ends were 4 bases for V and 4 bases for J; bases not matched to a gene: 7. CDR3: CASSTRQGVYEQYF. Here the CDR3 DNA reads TGTGCCAGTAGTACAAGACAGGGCGTATACGAGCAGTACTTC.

V and J are TRBV7-9 and TRBJ2-2; D unresolved. The germline CDR1 and CDR2 sequences are SEHNR and FQNEAQ (reference sequence). V lost 7 bases and J 5 bases, leaving 11 bases between the germline ends. There are 13 residues in the CDR3. In nucleotides, the CDR3 is TGTGCCAGCACCTCCCTCGGGACCGGGGAGCTGTTTTTT. Translated: CASTSLGTGELFF. Full variable domain (remainder filled in from reference TRBV7-9 and TRBJ2-2): DTGVSQNPRHKITKRGQNVTFRCDPISEHNRLYWYRQTLGQGPEFLTYFQNEAQLEKSRLLSDRFSAERPKGSFSTLEIQRTEQGDSAMYLCASTSLGTGELFFGEGSRLTVL.

This clone was observed a handful of times. This chain uses TRBV9 with TRBJ1-2; 10 nucleotides line up with TRBD1. Trimming cost V 3 bases and J 2 bases; bases outside gene matches: 7. The CDR3 contains 16 residues. Per the germline V gene, CDR1 is SGDLS and CDR2 is YYNGEE. The CDR3 bases are TGTGCCAGCAGCGCGGGACAGGGGCCCCACAACTATGGCTACACCTTC. Its translation is CASSAGQGPHNYGYTF.